The 25 T cell receptor beta chains listed next were all sequenced from one sample in a study of T cell changes during pregnancy in multiple sclerosis. Data came from immunoSEQ multiplex PCR; TCRdb stores just in-frame clones and leaves some out. Among tens of thousands of clones listed, about 93% were seen once. The source was CD8+ T cells from peripheral blood mononuclear cells, collected in the second trimester of pregnancy. These receptors were taken from a female donor with multiple sclerosis, enrolled in a pregnancy study.

The V and J genes are TRBV4-1 and TRBJ2-1; D ambiguous. There are 14 residues in the CDR3. The germline V gene has CDR1 MGHRA and CDR2 YSYEKL. Trimming stripped 1 base from V and 9 bases from J, with 13 bases between. This CDR3 is CASSQVLVGGEQFF. The CDR3, as DNA: TGCGCCAGCAGCCAAGTTTTAGTCGGCGGTGAGCAGTTCTTC.

The genes are TRBV5-6 and TRBJ2-1; 11 bases fit TRBD2. Germline assignment: CDR1 SGHDT and CDR2 YYEEEE. There are 13 residues in the CDR3. V lost 7 bases, J lost 7 bases, and 4 bases stayed unmatched. The CDR3 coding sequence is TGTGCCAGCGCGGGACTAGCGGAAAATGAGCAGTTCTTC. Its protein product is CASAGLAENEQFF.

This chain connects TRBV6-6 to TRBJ2-1; D is possibly TRBD1 (6 bases). The CDR3 is 15 amino acids. V shed 6 bases and J shed 6 bases, with 18 bases lying between them. CDR1 and CDR2 (germline): MNHNY, SVGAGI (reference sequence). CDR3 loop: CASSPGAGDPNEQFF. CDR3 sequence (DNA): TGTGCCAGCAGCCCCGGGGCAGGGGATCCCAATGAGCAGTTCTTC.

This rearrangement joins TRBV30 to TRBJ2-5; TRBD2 aligns across 10 bases. There are 14 residues in the CDR3. Germline values: CDR1 GTSNPN, CDR2 SVGIG (reference sequence). V trimming: 3 bases; J trimming: 0 bases; junction bases outside the gene matches: 1. The CDR3 DNA reads as TGTGCCTGGAGCGGACTAGCGGACCAAGAGACCCAGTACTTC. Protein sequence: CAWSGLADQETQYF.

This chain joins TRBV9 and TRBJ2-5; possibly TRBD2 for D (7 bases). CDR1 SGDLS and CDR2 YYNGEE come from the germline V gene. The V and J ends lost 3 bases and 2 bases respectively, with 11 bases between them. The CDR3 is made up of 14 amino acids. The chain's CDR3 is CASSGGGAQETQYF. In DNA, the CDR3 is TGTGCCAGCAGCGGGGGGGGCGCTCAAGAGACCCAGTACTTC.

The gene calls are TRBV5-1 and TRBJ2-3, with TRBD1 matching over 7 bases. CDR1 is SGHRS, CDR2 YFSETQ, per germline. J was trimmed by 1 base and V by 4 bases; bases with no gene match: 9. The CDR3 consists of 16 residues. The CDR3 DNA reads as TGCGCCAGCAGCCAGGGACAGATAATTCGCACAGATACGCAGTATTTT. This gives the protein CASSQGQIIRTDTQYF.

The rearrangement joins TRBV4-1 to TRBJ2-7; 10 nucleotides line up with TRBD1. CDR1 MGHRA and CDR2 YSYEKL come from the germline V gene. The CDR3 totals 14 residues. V was pared by 4 bases and J by 5 bases, with 5 bases of the junction left unmatched. CDR3 residues: CASSRRTGGDEQYF. In DNA form, the CDR3 reads TGCGCCAGCAGCCGCCGGACAGGGGGGGACGAGCAGTACTTC.

The rearrangement links TRBV7-6 to TRBJ2-1; 12 nucleotides line up with TRBD2. Trimming at V came to 3 bases and at J to 3 bases, leaving 6 bases not matched to a gene. The germline V gene has CDR1 SGHVS and CDR2 FNYEAQ. The CDR3 has 17 residues. CDR3: CASSFQRTSGIYNEQFF. The CDR3 region has the DNA TGTGCCAGCAGCTTTCAACGGACTAGCGGGATCTACAATGAGCAGTTCTTC.

V gene TRBV15 combines with J gene TRBJ1-1; D possibly corresponds to TRBD1 (5 bases). Trimming took 8 bases from V and 5 from J, leaving 18 bases between them. Germline CDR1 and CDR2: LNHNV and YYDKDF (reference sequence). The CDR3 runs to 14 residues. The CDR3 reads CATGHGVPGTEAFF. CDR3 in DNA: TGTGCCACCGGACACGGCGTACCAGGGACTGAAGCTTTCTTT.

This chain uses TRBV27 with TRBJ1-1, with 7 bases fitting TRBD1. The V segment lost 4 bases and the J segment 2 bases; nucleotides outside the gene matches: 4. Germline loops: CDR1 MNHEY, CDR2 SMNVEV (reference sequence). CDR3 size: 14 residues. The CDR3 loop is CASSWDRTNTEAFF. Written as DNA, the CDR3 is TGTGCCAGCAGTTGGGACAGAACTAACACTGAAGCTTTCTTT.

The chain has TRBV7-3 and TRBJ2-6; TRBD2 aligns across 7 bases. Germline CDR1 SGHTA, CDR2 FQGTGA. The junction had 8 bases not matched to a gene; V was cut back by 4 bases and J by 2 bases. The CDR3 length is 17 residues. CDR3 amino acids: CASSSSGIRAGANVLTF. CDR3 nucleotides: TGTGCCAGCAGCTCGAGCGGGATCAGAGCTGGGGCCAACGTCCTGACTTTC. Full variable domain (missing parts from reference TRBV7-3 and TRBJ2-6): GAGVSQTPSNKVTEKGKYVELRCDPISGHTALYWYRQSLGQGPEFLIYFQGTGAADDSGLPNDRFFAVRPEGSVSTLKIQRTERGDSAVYLCASSSSGIRAGANVLTFGAGSRLTVL.

The gene calls are TRBV7-9 and TRBJ1-1; D is unclear. Germline CDR1 SEHNR, CDR2 FQNEAQ (reference sequence). The CDR3 totals 13 residues. V shed 5 bases and J shed 6 bases, with 13 bases lying between them. CDR3 sequence: CASSPGETAEAFF. The CDR3 nucleotides are TGTGCCAGCAGCCCCGGAGAGACGGCTGAAGCTTTCTTT.

The rearrangement links TRBV14 to TRBJ1-2; 8 bases agree with TRBD1. Germline V gives CDR1 SGHDN, CDR2 FVKESK. The CDR3 runs to 14 residues. With V trimmed by 0 bases and J by 8 bases, 5 bases remained unmatched. The CDR3 is CASSQEYRGNGYTF. As DNA, the CDR3 is TGTGCCAGCAGCCAAGAGTACAGGGGGAACGGCTACACCTTC. The full variable domain, with the rest looked up from reference TRBV14 and TRBJ1-2, is EAGVTQFPSHSVIEKGQTVTLRCDPISGHDNLYWYRRVMGKEIKFLLHFVKESKQDESGMPNNRFLAERTGGTYSTLKVQPAELEDSGVYFCASSQEYRGNGYTFGSGTRLTVV.

This clone was observed a handful of times. Written as DNA, the CDR3 is TGTGCCAGCAGCAAGGGACAGGGGGCTGGTGGCTACACCTTC. As protein: CASSKGQGAGGYTF. V and J are TRBV13 and TRBJ1-2; 12 bases are a match to TRBD1. The CDR3 runs 14 residues. V gave up 5 bases and J gave up 7 bases; unmatched junction bases: 5. Germline V CDR1 and CDR2: PRHDT, FYEKMQ (reference sequence). Filled out from reference TRBV13 and TRBJ1-2, the complete variable domain reads AAGVIQSPRHLIKEKRETATLKCYPIPRHDTVYWYQQGPGQDPQFLISFYEKMQSDKGSIPDRFSAQQFSDYHSELNMSSLELGDSALYFCASSKGQGAGGYTFGSGTRLTVV.

The chain carries TRBV18 and TRBJ2-7; the D is unclear. Germline values: CDR1 KGHSH, CDR2 LQKENI. V dropped 3 bases and J dropped 0 bases, with 18 bases sitting between them. This CDR3 region has 17 residues. CDR3 amino acids: CASSPVSLRDSSYEQYF. The CDR3 bases are TGTGCCAGCTCACCTGTGAGCCTTCGTGATAGCTCCTACGAGCAGTACTTC.

This chain uses TRBV9 with TRBJ2-7; 11 bases align to TRBD1. The germline V gene has CDR1 SGDLS and CDR2 YYNGEE. J lost 7 bases, V lost 4 bases, and 7 bases had no gene match. This CDR3 comprises 14 residues. CDR3 loop: CASSPRDRGWEQYF. The CDR3, as DNA: TGTGCCAGCAGCCCGCGGGACAGGGGGTGGGAGCAGTACTTC.

The rearrangement uses TRBV27 and TRBJ1-1; TRBD1 aligns across 7 bases. The CDR3 length is 12 residues. V was pared by 8 bases and J by 1 base, with 1 base of the junction left unmatched. Germline-derived CDR1 and CDR2 are MNHEY and SMNVEV (reference sequence). The CDR3, as DNA: TGTGCCAGCGGGACAGCGAACACTGAAGCTTTCTTT. Amino acid sequence: CASGTANTEAFF.

This chain uses TRBV9 with TRBJ2-1; TRBD2 aligns across 7 bases. The CDR3 runs 15 residues. Germline assignment: CDR1 SGDLS and CDR2 YYNGEE. J lost 2 bases, V lost 3 bases, and 5 bases had no gene match. CDR3 loop: CASSARGVTYNEQFF. The CDR3, as DNA: TGTGCCAGCAGCGCCCGGGGGGTCACCTACAATGAGCAGTTCTTC.

V usage is TRBV9 and J usage is TRBJ1-2; the D gene is possibly TRBD1 (5 bases). The germline V and J ends were trimmed by 3 bases and 8 bases, with 8 bases remaining between them. The CDR3 contains 11 residues. CDR1 is SGDLS, CDR2 YYNGEE, per germline. Here the CDR3 reads CASSGRVGYTF. The CDR3 DNA reads TGTGCCAGCAGCGGCAGGGTAGGCTACACCTTC.

This chain uses TRBV2 with TRBJ2-7; 10 nucleotides line up with TRBD2. Germline CDR1 and CDR2: SNHLY and FYNNEI. The CDR3 spans 15 residues. Trimming removed 5 bases from V and 5 bases from J; junction bases left unmatched: 9. The DNA for the CDR3 is TGTGCCAGCAGTTACCTAGCGGGAGAAAACGACGAGCAGTACTTC. Encoded protein: CASSYLAGENDEQYF.

The chain combines TRBV25-1 with TRBJ1-1; 8 bases fit TRBD1. The CDR3 contains 15 residues. The germline V gene encodes CDR1 MGHDK and CDR2 SYGVNS. With 8 bases clipped from V and 4 bases from J, the junction kept 12 bases outside the gene matches. In DNA, the CDR3 is TGTGCCAGCCAATTTTCAGGGGGCACGAGCACTGAAGCTTTCTTT. This encodes CASQFSGGTSTEAFF.

The rearrangement uses TRBV11-2 and TRBJ2-7; D is uncertain. Germline V gene data show CDR1 as SGHAT and CDR2 as FQNNGV. CDR3 length: 13 residues. V lost 2 bases and J 4 bases, leaving 9 bases between the germline ends. CDR3 DNA: TGTGCCAGCAGCTTACAAATTACTTACGAGCAGTACTTC. This sequence encodes CASSLQITYEQYF. Complete variable domain (other parts from reference TRBV11-2 and TRBJ2-7): EAGVAQSPRYKIIEKRQSVAFWCNPISGHATLYWYQQILGQGPKLLIQFQNNGVVDDSQLPKDRFSAERLKGVDSTLKIQPAKLEDSAVYLCASSLQITYEQYFGPGTRLTVT.

The chain combines TRBV11-2 with TRBJ2-3, with D possibly matching TRBD2 (5 bases). Trimming took off 1 base at V and 6 bases at J, with 8 bases between the two ends. Germline values: CDR1 SGHAT, CDR2 FQNNGV. The CDR3 runs to 13 residues. The chain's CDR3 is CASSLAWEDTQYF. In DNA, the CDR3 is TGTGCCAGCAGCTTAGCCTGGGAGGATACGCAGTATTTT.

The CDR3 loop is CASSRGPRGLPEQYF. The CDR3 bases are TGTGCCAGCAGCCGCGGCCCGCGGGGGCTTCCCGAGCAGTACTTC. V is TRBV7-6 and J is TRBJ2-7; D possibly corresponds to TRBD2 (7 bases). Per germline, CDR1 SGHVS and CDR2 FNYEAQ. CDR3 length: 15 residues. Trimming took 5 bases from V and 6 from J, leaving 20 bases between them.

The chain is built from TRBV9 and TRBJ2-5; TRBD2 matches 8 bases. Per the germline V gene, CDR1 is SGDLS and CDR2 is YYNGEE. With V trimmed by 0 bases and J by 2 bases, 12 bases remained unmatched. The CDR3 contains 18 residues. CDR3 region: CASSVGYSGDILQETQYF. CDR3 nucleotide sequence: TGTGCCAGCAGCGTAGGGTATAGCGGGGACATACTACAAGAGACCCAGTACTTC.